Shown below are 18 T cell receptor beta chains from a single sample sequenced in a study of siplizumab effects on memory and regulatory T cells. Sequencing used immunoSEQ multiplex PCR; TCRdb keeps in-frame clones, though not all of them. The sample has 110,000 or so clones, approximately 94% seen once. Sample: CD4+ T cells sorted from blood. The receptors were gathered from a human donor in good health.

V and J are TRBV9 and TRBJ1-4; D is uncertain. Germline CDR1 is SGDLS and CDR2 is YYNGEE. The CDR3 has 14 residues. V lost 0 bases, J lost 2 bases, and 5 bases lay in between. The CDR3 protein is CASSVAGTNEKLFF. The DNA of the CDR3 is TGTGCCAGCAGCGTAGCCGGTACTAATGAAAAACTGTTTTTT. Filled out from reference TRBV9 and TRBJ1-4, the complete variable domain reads DSGVTQTPKHLITATGQRVTLRCSPRSGDLSVYWYQQSLDQGLQFLIQYYNGEERAKGNILERFSAQQFPDLHSELNLSSLELGDSALYFCASSVAGTNEKLFFGSGTQLSVL.

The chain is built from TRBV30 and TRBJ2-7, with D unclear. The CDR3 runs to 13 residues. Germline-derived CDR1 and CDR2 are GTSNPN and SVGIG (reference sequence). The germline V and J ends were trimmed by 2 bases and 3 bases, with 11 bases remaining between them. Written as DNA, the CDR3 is TGTGCCTGGAGTACCGGGTCAAACTACGAGCAGTACTTC. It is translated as CAWSTGSNYEQYF.

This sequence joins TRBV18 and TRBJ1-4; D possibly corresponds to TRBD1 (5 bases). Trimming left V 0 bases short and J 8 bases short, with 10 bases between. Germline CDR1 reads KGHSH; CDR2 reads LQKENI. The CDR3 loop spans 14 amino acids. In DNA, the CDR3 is TGTGCCAGCTCACCACCAAGCAGGGACGAAAAACTGTTTTTT. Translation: CASSPPSRDEKLFF.

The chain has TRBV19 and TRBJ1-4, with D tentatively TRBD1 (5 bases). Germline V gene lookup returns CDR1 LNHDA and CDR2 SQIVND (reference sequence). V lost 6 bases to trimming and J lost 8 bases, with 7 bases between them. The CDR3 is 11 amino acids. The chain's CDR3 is CASRDIEKLFF. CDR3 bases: TGTGCCAGTAGGGACATAGAAAAACTGTTTTTT.

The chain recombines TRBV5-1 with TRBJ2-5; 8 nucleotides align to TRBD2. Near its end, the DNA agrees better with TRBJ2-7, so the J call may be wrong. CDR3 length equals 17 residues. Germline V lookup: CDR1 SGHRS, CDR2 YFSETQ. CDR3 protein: CASSLPPLSGSLYEQYF. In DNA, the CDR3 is TGCGCCAGCAGCTTGCCCCCCTTAAGCGGGAGCCTTTACGAGCAGTACTTC.

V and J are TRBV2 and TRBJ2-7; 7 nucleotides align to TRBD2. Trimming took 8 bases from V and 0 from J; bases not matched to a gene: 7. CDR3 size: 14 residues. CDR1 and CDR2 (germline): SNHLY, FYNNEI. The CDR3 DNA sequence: TGTGCCAGCCACCCGGGGACTATCTCCTACGAGCAGTACTTC. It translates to CASHPGTISYEQYF.

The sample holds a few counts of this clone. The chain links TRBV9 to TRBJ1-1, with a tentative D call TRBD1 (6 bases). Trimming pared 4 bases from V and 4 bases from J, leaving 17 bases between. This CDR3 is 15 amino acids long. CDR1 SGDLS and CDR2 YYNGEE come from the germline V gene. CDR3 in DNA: TGTGCCAGCAGCTTCAGCGGGGGGCTGAGCACTGAAGCTTTCTTT. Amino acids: CASSFSGGLSTEAFF.

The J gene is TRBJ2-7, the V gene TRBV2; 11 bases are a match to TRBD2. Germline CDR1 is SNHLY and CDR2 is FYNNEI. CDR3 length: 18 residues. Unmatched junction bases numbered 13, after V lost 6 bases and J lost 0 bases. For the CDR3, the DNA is TGTGCCAGCAGCCTGGGTAGACTAGCGGGACTTAACTCCTACGAGCAGTACTTC. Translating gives CASSLGRLAGLNSYEQYF.

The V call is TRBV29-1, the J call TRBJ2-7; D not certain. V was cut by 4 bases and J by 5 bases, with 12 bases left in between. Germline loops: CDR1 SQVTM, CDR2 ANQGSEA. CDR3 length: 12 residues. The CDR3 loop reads CSVGLVFHEQYF. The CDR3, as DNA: TGCAGCGTTGGCCTAGTTTTCCACGAGCAGTACTTC.

CDR3 in DNA: TGTGCCATCAAAGGGACAGGGGCTGAGCAGTTCTTC. Amino acid sequence: CAIKGTGAEQFF. The gene calls are TRBV10-3 and TRBJ2-1; TRBD1 aligns across 10 bases. Germline V lookup: CDR1 ENHRY, CDR2 SYGVKD. The ends lost 7 bases at V and 9 bases at J; junction bases unmatched: 3. The CDR3 loop spans 12 amino acids.

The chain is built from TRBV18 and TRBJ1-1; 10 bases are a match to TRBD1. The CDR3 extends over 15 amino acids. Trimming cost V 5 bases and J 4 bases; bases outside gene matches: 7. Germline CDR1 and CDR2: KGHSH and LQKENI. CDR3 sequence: CASSTTGGFVTEAFF. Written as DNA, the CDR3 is TGTGCCAGCTCAACGACAGGGGGCTTCGTCACTGAAGCTTTCTTT.

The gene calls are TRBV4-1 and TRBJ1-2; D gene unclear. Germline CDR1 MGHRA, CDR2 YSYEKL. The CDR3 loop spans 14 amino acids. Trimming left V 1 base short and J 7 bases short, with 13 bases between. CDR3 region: CASSQGVPSGGYTF. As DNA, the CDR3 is TGCGCCAGCAGCCAAGGCGTACCATCGGGTGGCTACACCTTC.

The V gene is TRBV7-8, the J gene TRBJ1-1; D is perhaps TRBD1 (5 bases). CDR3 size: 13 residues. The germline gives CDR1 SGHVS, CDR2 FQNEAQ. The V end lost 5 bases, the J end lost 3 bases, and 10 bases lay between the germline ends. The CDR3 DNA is TGTGCCAGCAGCAAATGGGGCTACACTGAAGCTTTCTTT. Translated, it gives CASSKWGYTEAFF. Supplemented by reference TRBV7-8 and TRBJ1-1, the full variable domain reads GAGVSQSPRYKVAKRGQDVALRCDPISGHVSLFWYQQALGQGPEFLTYFQNEAQLDKSGLPSDRFFAERPEGSVSTLKIQRTQQEDSAVYLCASSKWGYTEAFFGQGTRLTVV.

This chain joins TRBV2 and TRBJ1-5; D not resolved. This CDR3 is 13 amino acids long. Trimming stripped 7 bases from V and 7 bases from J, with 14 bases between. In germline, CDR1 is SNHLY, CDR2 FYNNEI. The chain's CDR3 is CASTRTLAQPQHF. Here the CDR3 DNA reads TGTGCCAGCACAAGGACGCTAGCACAGCCCCAGCATTTT.

The CDR3 reads CASSSGGRPTDTQYF. The CDR3 DNA reads as TGTGCCAGCAGTTCCGGCGGGAGGCCCACAGATACGCAGTATTTT. The V call is TRBV6-5, the J call TRBJ2-3; 8 positions match TRBD2. Per germline, CDR1 MNHEY and CDR2 SVGAGI. V gave up 4 bases and J gave up 2 bases; unmatched junction bases: 5. The CDR3 length is 15 residues.

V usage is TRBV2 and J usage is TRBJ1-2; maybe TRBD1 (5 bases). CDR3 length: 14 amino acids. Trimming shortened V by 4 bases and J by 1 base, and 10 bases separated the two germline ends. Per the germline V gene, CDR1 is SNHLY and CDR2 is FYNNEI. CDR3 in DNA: TGTGCCAGCAGTGCACCGGGACTTAACTATGGCTACACCTTC. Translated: CASSAPGLNYGYTF.

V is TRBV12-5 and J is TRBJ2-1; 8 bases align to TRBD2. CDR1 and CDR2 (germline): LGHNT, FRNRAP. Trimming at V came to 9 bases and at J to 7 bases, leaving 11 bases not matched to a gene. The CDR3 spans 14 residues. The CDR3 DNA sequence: TGTGCTAGGGTACGGGAGGGGATGGGGAATGAGCAGTTCTTC. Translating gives CARVREGMGNEQFF.

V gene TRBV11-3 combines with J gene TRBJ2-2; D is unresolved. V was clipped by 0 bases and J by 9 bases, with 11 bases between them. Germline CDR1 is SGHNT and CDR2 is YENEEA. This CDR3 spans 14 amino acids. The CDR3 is CASSLESDGRELFF. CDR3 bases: TGTGCCAGCAGCTTAGAGTCTGACGGGCGGGAGCTGTTTTTT.